This TCR beta chain emerged from a study of cytomegalovirus exposure and HLA in healthy donors. On the study more broadly: Counted in an early data release were tens of millions of unique TCRs from HLA-typed donors.

Trimming pared 1 base from V and 0 bases from J, leaving 13 bases between. The CDR3 contains 16 residues. Germline CDR1 ENHRY, CDR2 SYGVKD. Use of 60 Vbeta and 13 Jbeta primers characterized the PCR. The assay was immunoSEQ multiplex PCR, and TCRdb's table has in-frame clones only and misses some. This sample has 100,000 to 150,000 clones, with about three quarters found just once. Study-level points and caveats: Cytomegalovirus-associated status was assigned to 164 TCR beta chains. Presence/absence analyses supposed approximately even sequencing depth among donors.

In the case of this clone: Antigen unknown.

The receptor's source is a man in his fifties or sixties in good health and CMV-seronegative. V usage is TRBV10-3 and J usage is TRBJ2-7, with a tentative D call TRBD2 (5 bases). What was sequenced was PBMCs. CDR3 in amino acids: CAISELRSGSSYEQYF. DNA of the CDR3: TGTGCCATCAGTGAGTTGAGATCGGGAAGCTCCTACGAGCAGTACTTC.